The 2 T cell receptor beta chains below come from one sample, sequenced in a study of T cell responses to AZD1222 COVID-19 vaccine. Sequencing was performed with immunoSEQ multiplex PCR; in TCRdb, only in-frame clones are kept and a portion is missing. The sample consists of around 180,000 clones, roughly 94% of them appearing once. Sequences were derived from peripheral blood, sampled 28 days after the second AZD1222 dose. These receptors were collected from an adult who received the AZD1222 COVID-19 vaccine.

The V and J genes are TRBV7-9 and TRBJ2-7; possibly TRBD1 or TRBD2 for D (6 bases each). V was pared by 7 bases and J by 2 bases, with 15 bases between. Per the germline V gene, CDR1 is SEHNR and CDR2 is FQNEAQ (reference sequence). The CDR3 covers 14 residues. The CDR3 here is CASNPSGGTYEQYF. Written as DNA, the CDR3 is TGTGCCAGCAACCCATCCGGGGGCACCTACGAGCAGTACTTC.

The V gene is TRBV6-5, the J gene TRBJ1-5; no clear D gene. Deletions cut 4 bases from V and 0 bases from J, with 7 bases between. Germline loops: CDR1 MNHEY, CDR2 SVGAGI. CDR3 size: 14 residues. In DNA form, the CDR3 reads TGTGCCAGCAGTTCAGGAGTTAGCAATCAGCCCCAGCATTTT. It yields the protein CASSSGVSNQPQHF.